The clone carrying this T cell receptor beta chain has a count of ten or more. RNA transcripts yielded amplified TCR beta CDR3 regions. Primed by the HTBI set, a first-round RT-PCR was run on the TCR CDR3. TCRdb re-analysed the multiplex PCR reads in MiXCR, keeping a single row per CDR3 protein. The sample consists of roughly 550,000 distinct CDR3 sequences, roughly 16% of them appearing once. The entry originates in a study of T cells in Graves' hyperthyroidism and ophthalmopathy. Across the study: The initial diagnosis was the point when peripheral blood was collected, ahead of any treatment.

V dropped 2 bases and J dropped 2 bases, with 7 bases sitting between them. Per germline, CDR1 MDHEN and CDR2 SYDVKM. The CDR3 runs to 13 residues. Subjects with ophthalmopathy showed a Clinical Activity Score no lower than 3, a NOSPECS grade no lower than 4, and a duration shorter than 3 months. Each 10 ml fresh peripheral blood draw supplied the PBMCs. The receptor was isolated from a woman between 25 and 40 years old with Graves' ophthalmopathy. The sequencing sample was made of blood. The chain carries TRBV28 and TRBJ2-7; tentatively, D is TRBD2 (5 bases). CDR3 nucleotide sequence: TGTGCCAGCAGTTTACCTAGCACCTACGAGCAGTACTTC. As protein: CASSLPSTYEQYF. Supplemented by reference TRBV28 and TRBJ2-7, the full variable domain reads DVKVTQSSRYLVKRTGEKVFLECVQDMDHENMFWYRQDPGLGLRLIYFSYDVKMKEKGDIPEGYSVSREKKERFSLILESASTNQTSMYLCASSLPSTYEQYFGPGTRLTVT.